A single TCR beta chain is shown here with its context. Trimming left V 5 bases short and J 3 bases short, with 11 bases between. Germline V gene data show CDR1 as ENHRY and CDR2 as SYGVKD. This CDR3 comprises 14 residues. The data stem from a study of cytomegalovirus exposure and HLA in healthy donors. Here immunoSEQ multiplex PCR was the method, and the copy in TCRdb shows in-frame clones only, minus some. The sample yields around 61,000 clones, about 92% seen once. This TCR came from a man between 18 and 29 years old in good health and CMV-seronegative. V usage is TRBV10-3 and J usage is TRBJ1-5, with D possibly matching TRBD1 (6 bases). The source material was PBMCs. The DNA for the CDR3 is TGTGCCATCAGTATAAACAGGGACAATCAGCCCCAGCATTTT. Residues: CAISINRDNQPQHF.